This passage covers 13 T cell receptor beta chains from one sample sequenced in a study of T cell responses to AZD1222 COVID-19 vaccine. Some clones are missing from TCRdb's copy, which holds only in-frame ones; the method was immunoSEQ multiplex PCR. The table includes about 120,000 clones, around 90% detected once. Material: peripheral blood, obtained 28 days after the second AZD1222 dose. These receptors came from an adult who received the AZD1222 COVID-19 vaccine.

The chain employs TRBV6-5 and TRBJ1-1; tentative D call: TRBD1 (6 bases). The CDR3 length is 13 residues. The V end was cut by 7 bases, the J end by 4 bases, with 13 bases between. Germline CDR1 and CDR2: MNHEY and SVGAGI. CDR3 sequence: CASIGGLFTEAFF. The CDR3 region has the DNA TGTGCCAGCATCGGGGGGCTATTCACTGAAGCTTTCTTT.

V usage is TRBV7-7 and J usage is TRBJ2-3; 10 bases line up with TRBD2. The V segment lost 5 bases and the J segment 4 bases; nucleotides outside the gene matches: 18. Germline lookup yields CDR1 SSHAT and CDR2 FNYEAQ (reference sequence). The CDR3 totals 19 residues. The CDR3, as DNA: TGTGCCAGCAGCCTAGAGGGAAGCGGGGGGGCCGCGATTCCAGATACGCAGTATTTT. Translation gives CASSLEGSGGAAIPDTQYF.

As to this clone: A junction end diverges from the germline sequence, so it may reflect a read error. V and J are TRBV23-1 and TRBJ1-6; D is ambiguous. TRBV23-1 is filed as an ORF, its function uncertain. The CDR3 is made up of 12 amino acids. The CDR3 loop is CASSQSYAVGDF. DNA of the CDR3: TGCGCCAGCAGTCAATCCTACGCCGTTGGCGACTTT.

This clone has just one count. V and J are TRBV9 and TRBJ2-1; 10 bases match TRBD2. V shed 0 bases, J shed 2 bases, and the junction held 5 bases outside the gene matches. Germline CDR1 is SGDLS and CDR2 is YYNGEE. The length of the CDR3 is 17 residues. CDR3 nucleotide sequence: TGTGCCAGCAGCGTAGCTCCTAGCGGGGGACCCTACAATGAGCAGTTCTTC. It codes for CASSVAPSGGPYNEQFF.

CDR3 sequence: CASSRIRQGGSYEQYF. For the CDR3, the DNA is TGTGCCAGCAGTCGAATCCGACAGGGGGGAAGCTACGAGCAGTACTTC. The V call is TRBV28, the J call TRBJ2-7; 9 bases are a match to TRBD1. The CDR3 contains 16 residues. Germline trimming cut 5 bases from V and 3 bases from J; bases unmatched to any gene: 11. Germline CDR1 MDHEN, CDR2 SYDVKM.

This clone came up a few times. The CDR3 DNA reads TGTGCCAGCAGCTTTTGGGGACAGTCGAACACCGGGGAGCTGTTTTTT. As protein: CASSFWGQSNTGELFF. The chain combines TRBV7-9 with TRBJ2-2; 7 bases match TRBD1. The CDR3 has 16 residues. CDR1 is SEHNR, CDR2 FQNEAQ, per germline (reference sequence). J lost 0 bases, V lost 3 bases, and 4 bases had no gene match.

Only a few counts were recorded for this clone. The CDR3 DNA follows: TGTGCCAGCAGTGACAGGGGGCGCAATGAGCAGTTCTTC. Protein product: CASSDRGRNEQFF. V usage is TRBV6-1 and J usage is TRBJ2-1; 8 nucleotides agree with TRBD1. Germline CDR1 MNHNS, CDR2 SASEGT. This CDR3 comprises 13 residues. V was clipped by 3 bases and J by 6 bases; unmatched bases: 1.

The chain combines TRBV7-2 with TRBJ1-2; tentative D call: TRBD1 (6 bases). The CDR3 runs 12 residues. The germline CDR1 and CDR2 sequences are SGHTA and FQGNSA. V lost 3 bases, J lost 7 bases, and 9 bases lay in between. CDR3 sequence: CASSFRGAGYTF. The CDR3 nucleotides are TGTGCCAGCAGCTTCCGGGGGGCTGGCTACACCTTC.

This clone was seen once. The chain employs TRBV5-4 and TRBJ2-2, with 10 bases fitting TRBD2. The length of the CDR3 is 15 residues. Germline values: CDR1 SGHNT, CDR2 YYREEE (reference sequence). The V gene end was trimmed by 2 bases and the J gene end by 3 bases; junction bases not matched to a gene: 1. The CDR3 protein is CASSFGLADTGELFF. The CDR3 coding sequence is TGTGCCAGCAGCTTCGGACTAGCGGACACCGGGGAGCTGTTTTTT.

This chain connects TRBV19 to TRBJ1-1; D not certain. Germline V lookup: CDR1 LNHDA, CDR2 SQIVND (reference sequence). Trimming took off 3 bases at V and 5 bases at J, with 7 bases between the two ends. CDR3 length: 12 residues. In DNA, the CDR3 is TGTGCCAGTAGTATGGTGTGGACTGAAGCTTTCTTT. It yields the protein CASSMVWTEAFF. Complete variable domain (other parts from reference TRBV19 and TRBJ1-1): DGGITQSPKYLFRKEGQNVTLSCEQNLNHDAMYWYRQDPGQGLRLIYYSQIVNDFQKGDIAEGYSVSREKKESFPLTVTSAQKNPTAFYLCASSMVWTEAFFGQGTRLTVV.

The chain joins TRBV18 to TRBJ2-7, with D unresolved. Germline-derived CDR1 and CDR2 are KGHSH and LQKENI. Between the trimmed V and J ends, which lost 2 bases and 3 bases, there was a span of 8 bases. This CDR3 comprises 13 residues. DNA of the CDR3: TGTGCCAGCTCACCAGGAAGGTTCTACGAGCAGTACTTC. Amino acid sequence: CASSPGRFYEQYF.

The chain recombines TRBV11-3 with TRBJ2-3, with unresolved D. The CDR3 is 13 residues long. Germline-derived CDR1 and CDR2 are SGHNT and YENEEA. V lost 5 bases and J lost 1, with 7 bases in between. Here the CDR3 reads CASSPEGTDTQYF. In DNA, the CDR3 is TGTGCCAGCAGCCCTGAAGGCACAGATACGCAGTATTTT.

The chain joins TRBV5-1 to TRBJ2-4; weak D call: TRBD2 (6 bases). The CDR3 sequence is 14 residues long. Between the trimmed V and J ends, which lost 3 bases and 6 bases, there was a span of 13 bases. CDR1 SGHRS and CDR2 YFSETQ come from the germline V gene. The CDR3 here is CASSSGDGGNIQYF. Written as DNA, the CDR3 is TGCGCCAGCAGCTCGGGGGATGGGGGAAACATTCAGTACTTC.